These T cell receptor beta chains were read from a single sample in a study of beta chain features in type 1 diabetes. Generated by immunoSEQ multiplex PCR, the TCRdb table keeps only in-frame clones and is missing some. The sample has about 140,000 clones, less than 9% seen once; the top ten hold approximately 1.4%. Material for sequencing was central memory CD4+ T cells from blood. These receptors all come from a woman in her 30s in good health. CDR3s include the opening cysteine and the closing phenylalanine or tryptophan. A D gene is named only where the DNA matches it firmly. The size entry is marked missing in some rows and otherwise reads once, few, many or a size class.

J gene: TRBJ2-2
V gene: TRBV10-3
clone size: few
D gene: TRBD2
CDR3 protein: CAISAREGQGGELFF
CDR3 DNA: TGTGCCATCAGTGCCCGGGAGGGCCAGGGCGGGGAGCTGTTTTTT

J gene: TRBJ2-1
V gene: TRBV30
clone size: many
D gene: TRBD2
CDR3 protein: CAWEVAGAREQFF
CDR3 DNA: TGTGCCTGGGAAGTAGCGGGAGCCAGGGAGCAGTTCTTC

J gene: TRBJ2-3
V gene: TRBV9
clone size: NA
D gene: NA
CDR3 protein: CASSVEGTSTDTQYF
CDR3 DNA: TGTGCCAGCAGCGTAGAGGGGACTAGCACAGATACGCAGTATTTT

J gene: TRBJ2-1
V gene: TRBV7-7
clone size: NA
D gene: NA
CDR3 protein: CASSLGGDSLSSYNEQFF
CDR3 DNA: TGTGCTAGCAGCTTAGGTGGCGACTCCTTAAGCTCCTACAATGAGCAGTTCTTC

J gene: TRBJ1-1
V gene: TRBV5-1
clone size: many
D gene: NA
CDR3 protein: CASTLWGDNTEAFF
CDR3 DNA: TGCGCCAGCACCCTTTGGGGAGATAACACTGAAGCTTTCTTT

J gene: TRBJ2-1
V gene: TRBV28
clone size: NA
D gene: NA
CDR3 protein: CASNQLRRGQGSNEQFF
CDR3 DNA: TGTGCCAGCAATCAGTTAAGGCGGGGGCAAGGGTCCAATGAGCAGTTCTTC

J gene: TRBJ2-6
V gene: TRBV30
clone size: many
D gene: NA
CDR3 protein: CAWRTPGLSGANVLTF
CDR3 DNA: TGTGCCTGGAGGACACCAGGCCTTTCTGGGGCCAACGTCCTGACTTTC

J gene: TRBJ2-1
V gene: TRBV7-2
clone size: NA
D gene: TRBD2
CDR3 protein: CASSLVDRGRAKNEQFF
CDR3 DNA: TGTGCCAGCAGCTTAGTAGATCGGGGGAGGGCCAAGAATGAGCAGTTCTTC

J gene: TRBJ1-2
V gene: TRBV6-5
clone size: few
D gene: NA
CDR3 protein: CASRKTTGRQGYTF
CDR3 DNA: TGTGCCAGCAGAAAAACCACCGGCAGGCAGGGCTACACCTTC

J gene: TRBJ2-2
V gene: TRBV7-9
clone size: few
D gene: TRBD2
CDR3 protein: CASSPVSGLVAGELFF
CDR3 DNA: TGTGCCAGCAGTCCTGTCTCGGGACTAGTCGCCGGGGAGCTGTTTTTT

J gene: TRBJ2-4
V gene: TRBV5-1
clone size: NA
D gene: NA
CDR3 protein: CASSLVQGQNIQYF
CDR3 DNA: TGCGCCAGCAGCTTGGTACAGGGTCAAAACATTCAGTACTTC

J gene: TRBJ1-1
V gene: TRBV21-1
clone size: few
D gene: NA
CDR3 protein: CASSQTGGLNTEAFF
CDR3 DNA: TGTGCCAGCAGCCAAACGGGGGGCCTGAACACTGAAGCTTTCTTT

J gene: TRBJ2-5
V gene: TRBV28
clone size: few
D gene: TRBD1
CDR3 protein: CASSMTGQPRGTQYF
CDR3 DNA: TGTGCCAGCAGTATGACGGGACAGCCAAGAGGGACCCAGTACTTC

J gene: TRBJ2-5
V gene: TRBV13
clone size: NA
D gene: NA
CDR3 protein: CASSVSVFQETQYF
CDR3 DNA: TGTGCCAGCAGCGTTAGCGTGTTCCAAGAGACCCAGTACTTC

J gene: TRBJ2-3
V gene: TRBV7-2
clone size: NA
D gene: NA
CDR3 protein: CASSLGPKADTQYF
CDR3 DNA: TGTGCCAGCAGCTTAGGACCCAAAGCGGATACGCAGTATTTT

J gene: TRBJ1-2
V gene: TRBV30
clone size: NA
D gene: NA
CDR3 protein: CAWNQGLNYGYTF
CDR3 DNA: TGTGCCTGGAACCAGGGGTTAAACTATGGCTACACCTTC

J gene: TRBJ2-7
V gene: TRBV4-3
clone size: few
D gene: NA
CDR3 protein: CASSQLAGFEQYF
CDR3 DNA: TGCGCCAGCAGCCAACTCGCAGGGTTCGAGCAGTACTTC

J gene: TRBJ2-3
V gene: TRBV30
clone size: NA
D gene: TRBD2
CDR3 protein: CAWSDGRAGVADTQYF
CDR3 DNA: TGTGCCTGGAGCGATGGGCGAGCGGGGGTTGCGGATACGCAGTATTTT

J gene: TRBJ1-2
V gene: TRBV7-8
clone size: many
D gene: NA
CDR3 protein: CASSSRAFGGADYGYTF
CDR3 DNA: TGTGCCAGCAGCTCCCGAGCGTTTGGGGGGGCGGACTATGGCTACACCTTC

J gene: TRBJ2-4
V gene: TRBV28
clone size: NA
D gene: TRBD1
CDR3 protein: CASSSPTGAKNIQYF
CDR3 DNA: TGTGCCAGCAGTTCCCCAACAGGGGCGAAAAACATTCAGTACTTC

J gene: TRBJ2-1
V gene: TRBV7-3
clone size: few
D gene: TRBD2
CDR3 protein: CASSQASGTTNEQFF
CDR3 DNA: TGTGCCAGCAGCCAAGCTAGCGGGACAACCAATGAGCAGTTCTTC

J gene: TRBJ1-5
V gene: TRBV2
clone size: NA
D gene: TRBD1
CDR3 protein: CASRTGYSNQPQHF
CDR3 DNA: TGTGCCAGCAGGACAGGGTATAGCAATCAGCCCCAGCATTTT

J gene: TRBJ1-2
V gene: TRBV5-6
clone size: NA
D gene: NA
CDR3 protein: CASSLAGDQNYGYTF
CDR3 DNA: TGTGCCAGCAGCTTGGCGGGTGATCAAAACTATGGCTACACCTTC

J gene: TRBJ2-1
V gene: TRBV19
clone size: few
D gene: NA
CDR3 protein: CASSIPTGTRNEQFF
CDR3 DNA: TGTGCCAGTAGTATTCCGACAGGGACTCGGAATGAGCAGTTCTTC

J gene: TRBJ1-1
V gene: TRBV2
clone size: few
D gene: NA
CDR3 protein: CASSAGFNTEAFF
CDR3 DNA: TGTGCCAGCAGTGCGGGGTTTAACACTGAAGCTTTCTTT

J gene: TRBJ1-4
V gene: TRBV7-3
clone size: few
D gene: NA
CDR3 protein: CASSLSWVGEKLFF
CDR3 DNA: TGTGCCAGCAGCTTATCCTGGGTCGGGGAAAAACTGTTTTTT

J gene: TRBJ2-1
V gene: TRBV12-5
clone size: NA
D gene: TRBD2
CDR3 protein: CASGDSTSAGSYNEQFF
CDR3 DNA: TGTGCTAGTGGGGATTCTACTAGCGCGGGATCCTACAATGAGCAGTTCTTC

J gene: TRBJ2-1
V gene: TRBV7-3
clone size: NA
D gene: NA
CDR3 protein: CASSFTDILVNIDEQFF
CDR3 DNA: TGTGCCAGCAGCTTTACCGATATCCTAGTCAATATAGATGAGCAGTTCTTC

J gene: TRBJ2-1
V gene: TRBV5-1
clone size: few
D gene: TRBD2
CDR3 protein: CASSLREGNEQFF
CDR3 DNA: TGCGCCAGCAGCTTAAGGGAGGGGAATGAGCAGTTCTTC

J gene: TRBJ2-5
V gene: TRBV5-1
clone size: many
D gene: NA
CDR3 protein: CASSQGKETQYF
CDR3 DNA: TGCGCCAGCAGCCAGGGGAAAGAGACCCAGTACTTC

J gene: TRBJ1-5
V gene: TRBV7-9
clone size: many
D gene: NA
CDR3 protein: CASSSMGAVNQPQHF
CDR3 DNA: TGTGCCAGCAGTTCCATGGGGGCTGTCAATCAGCCCCAGCATTTT

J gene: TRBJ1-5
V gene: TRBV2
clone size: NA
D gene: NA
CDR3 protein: CASSETGNQPQHF
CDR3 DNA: TGTGCCAGCAGTGAGACAGGCAATCAGCCCCAGCATTTT

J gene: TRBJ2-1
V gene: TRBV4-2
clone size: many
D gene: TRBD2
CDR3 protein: CASSATSGLYNEQFF
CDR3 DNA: TGTGCCAGCAGCGCGACTAGCGGTCTTTACAATGAGCAGTTCTTC

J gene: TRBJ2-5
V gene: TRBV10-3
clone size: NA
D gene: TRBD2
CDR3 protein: CAISGTSGETQYF
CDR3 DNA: TGTGCCATCAGTGGGACTAGCGGAGAGACCCAGTACTTC

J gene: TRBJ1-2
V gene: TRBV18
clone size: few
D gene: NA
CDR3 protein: CASSPLIQGSTNYGYTF
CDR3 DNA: TGTGCCAGCTCACCACTAATACAGGGCTCCACTAACTATGGCTACACCTTC

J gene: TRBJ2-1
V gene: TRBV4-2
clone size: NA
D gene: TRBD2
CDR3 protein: CASSPRTSGSNVNNEQFF
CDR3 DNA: TGTGCCAGCAGCCCCCGGACTAGCGGGAGTAATGTTAACAATGAGCAGTTCTTC

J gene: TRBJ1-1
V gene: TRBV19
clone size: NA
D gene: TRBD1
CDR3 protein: CASKDRADGTEAFF
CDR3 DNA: TGTGCCAGCAAGGACAGGGCGGACGGCACTGAAGCTTTCTTT

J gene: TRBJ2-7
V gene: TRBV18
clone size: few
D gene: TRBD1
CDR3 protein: CASSPSGTGIPYEQYF
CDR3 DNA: TGTGCCAGCTCACCCTCCGGGACAGGGATTCCCTACGAGCAGTACTTC

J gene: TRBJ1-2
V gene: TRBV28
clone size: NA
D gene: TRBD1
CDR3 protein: CASSLRGRGYTF
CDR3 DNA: TGTGCCAGCAGTTTGAGGGGGCGTGGCTACACCTTC

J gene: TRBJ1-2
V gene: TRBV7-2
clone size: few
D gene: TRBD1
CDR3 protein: CASSARTGDYYGYTF
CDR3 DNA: TGTGCCAGCAGCGCCCGAACAGGGGATTACTATGGCTACACCTTC

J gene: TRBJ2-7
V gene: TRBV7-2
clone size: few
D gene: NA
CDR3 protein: CASSQVNEQYF
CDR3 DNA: TGTGCCAGCAGCCAGGTTAACGAGCAGTACTTC

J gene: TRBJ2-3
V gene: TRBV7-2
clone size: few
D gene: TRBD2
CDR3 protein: CASSSQTSGKADTQYF
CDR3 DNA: TGTGCCAGCAGCTCTCAGACTAGCGGGAAAGCAGATACGCAGTATTTT

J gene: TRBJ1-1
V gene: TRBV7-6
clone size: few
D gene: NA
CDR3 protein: CASSLTRNTEAFF
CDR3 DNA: TGTGCCAGCAGCTTGACACGGAACACTGAAGCTTTCTTT

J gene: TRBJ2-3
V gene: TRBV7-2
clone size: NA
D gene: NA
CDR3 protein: CASSLQGQGGADTQYF
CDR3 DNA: TGTGCCAGCAGCTTACAAGGGCAGGGAGGTGCAGATACGCAGTATTTT

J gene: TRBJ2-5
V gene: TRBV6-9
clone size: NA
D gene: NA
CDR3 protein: CASRPLLVTETQYF
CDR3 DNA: TGTGCCAGCAGGCCATTACTAGTTACAGAGACCCAGTACTTC

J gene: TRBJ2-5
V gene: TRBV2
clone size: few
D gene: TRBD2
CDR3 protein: CASSGGTGETQYF
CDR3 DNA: TGTGCCAGCAGCGGGGGGACTGGAGAGACCCAGTACTTC

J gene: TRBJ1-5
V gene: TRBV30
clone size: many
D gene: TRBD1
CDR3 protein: CAWSVQGTGFEPQHF
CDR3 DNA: TGTGCCTGGAGTGTACAGGGGACAGGGTTCGAGCCCCAGCATTTT

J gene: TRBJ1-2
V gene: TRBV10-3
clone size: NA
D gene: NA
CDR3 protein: CAISPGGGEGYTF
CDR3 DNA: TGTGCCATCTCCCCGGGGGGAGGCGAGGGCTACACCTTC

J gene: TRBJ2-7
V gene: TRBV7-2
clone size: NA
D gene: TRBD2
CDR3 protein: CASSRGGGRAYEQYF
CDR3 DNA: TGTGCCAGCAGCAGAGGTGGCGGGAGGGCCTACGAGCAGTACTTC

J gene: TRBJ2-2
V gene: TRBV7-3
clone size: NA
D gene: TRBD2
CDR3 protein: CASSLTGLAGPGELFF
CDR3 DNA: TGTGCCAGCAGCTTAACTGGACTAGCGGGACCCGGGGAGCTGTTTTTT

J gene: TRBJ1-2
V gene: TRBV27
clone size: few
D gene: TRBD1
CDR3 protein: CASSLSPLRAQGLKPQGYTF
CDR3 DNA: TGTGCCAGCAGTTTATCTCCGTTACGGGCACAGGGGCTTAAACCACAGGGCTACACCTTC

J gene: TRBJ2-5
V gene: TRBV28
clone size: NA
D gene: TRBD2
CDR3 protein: CATHLNSGTVGETQYF
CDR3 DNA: TGTGCCACCCACTTGAATAGCGGGACGGTAGGAGAGACCCAGTACTTC

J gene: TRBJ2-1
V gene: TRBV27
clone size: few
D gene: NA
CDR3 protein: CASSLRGLGRAGSNEQFF
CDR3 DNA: TGTGCCAGCAGTTTAAGGGGATTGGGACGAGCGGGCAGCAATGAGCAGTTCTTC

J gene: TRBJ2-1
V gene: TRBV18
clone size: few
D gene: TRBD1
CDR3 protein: CASSPGRGLGEQFF
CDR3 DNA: TGTGCCAGCTCACCGGGCAGGGGGCTGGGTGAGCAGTTCTTC

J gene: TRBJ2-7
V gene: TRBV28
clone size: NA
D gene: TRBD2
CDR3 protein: CASSLSAGGNYEQYF
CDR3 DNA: TGTGCCAGCAGTTTATCGGCGGGAGGGAACTACGAGCAGTACTTC